This passage covers 20 T cell receptor beta chains from one sample sequenced in a study of chemoradiotherapy in HPV16-positive cancers. Assay used: immunoSEQ multiplex PCR; TCRdb lists only in-frame clones, some missing. The sample contains about 9,200 clones, about 68% of which appear only once. Here the sequenced sample was tumor tissue, taken from a patient who underwent chemoradiotherapy. The origin of the receptors is a human donor with HPV-associated anogenital cancer.

The rearrangement joins TRBV6-6 to TRBJ1-4, with 7 bases aligning to TRBD1. Germline V gene lookup returns CDR1 MNHNY and CDR2 SVGAGI (reference sequence). The junction had 9 bases not matched to a gene; V was cut back by 5 bases and J by 3 bases. The CDR3 is 16 amino acids. Here the CDR3 reads CASSTYTGVANEKLFF. The CDR3 DNA sequence: TGTGCCAGCAGTACCTACACAGGGGTGGCTAATGAAAAACTGTTTTTT.

The CDR3 spells CASSYGTVTEAFF. The CDR3 coding sequence is TGTGCCAGCAGCTACGGGACAGTTACTGAAGCTTTCTTT. The chain carries TRBV13 and TRBJ1-1; 7 bases line up with TRBD1. Germline V gene lookup returns CDR1 PRHDT and CDR2 FYEKMQ (reference sequence). This CDR3 spans 13 amino acids. V lost 4 bases to trimming and J lost 5 bases; unmatched junction nucleotides: 4.

V is TRBV29-1 and J is TRBJ1-2; TRBD1 might be the D (6 bases). Germline V gene lookup returns CDR1 SQVTM and CDR2 ANQGSEA. This CDR3 spans 14 amino acids. The V end lost 2 bases, the J end lost 0 bases, and 10 bases lay between the germline ends. The CDR3 protein is CSVENRGTNYGYTF. Here the CDR3 DNA reads TGCAGCGTTGAAAATAGGGGGACTAACTATGGCTACACCTTC.

The J gene is TRBJ2-1, the V gene TRBV10-3; TRBD2 matches at 10 bases. The CDR3 spans 12 residues. With V trimmed by 10 bases and J by 7 bases, 4 bases remained unmatched. CDR1 is ENHRY, CDR2 SYGVKD, per germline. CDR3 loop: CATASGGNEQFF. CDR3 nucleotides: TGTGCCACGGCTAGCGGGGGTAATGAGCAGTTCTTC.

The rearrangement links TRBV10-1 to TRBJ2-7; D perhaps matches TRBD1 (5 bases). Germline CDR1 is WNHNN and CDR2 is SYGVQD (reference sequence). The CDR3 sequence is 17 residues long. Between the trimmed V and J ends, which lost 5 bases and 0 bases, there was a span of 20 bases. Written as DNA, the CDR3 is TGCGCCAGCAGTAACCCCCCAAAGGGGCCCTGCTCCTACGAGCAGTACTTC. It codes for CASSNPPKGPCSYEQYF.

This clone was detected only once. The chain combines TRBV7-9 with TRBJ2-3; D gene unclear. CDR3 size: 15 residues. Germline V gene data show CDR1 as SEHNR and CDR2 as FQNEAQ (reference sequence). Trimming shortened V by 0 bases and J by 3 bases, and 10 bases separated the two germline ends. CDR3 region: CASSLATVGTDTQYF. The CDR3 DNA follows: TGTGCCAGCAGCTTAGCGACGGTGGGAACAGATACGCAGTATTTT.

The rearrangement links TRBV27 to TRBJ1-1, with no clear D. Germline assignment: CDR1 MNHEY and CDR2 SMNVEV (reference sequence). This CDR3 comprises 12 residues. Between the trimmed V and J ends, which lost 5 bases and 7 bases, there was a span of 11 bases. CDR3 amino acids: CASSQRLGEAFF. CDR3 DNA sequence: TGTGCCAGCAGTCAGCGGTTGGGTGAAGCTTTCTTT.

The rearrangement links TRBV7-9 to TRBJ1-5; D remains ambiguous. Germline CDR1 is SEHNR and CDR2 is FQNEAQ (reference sequence). The CDR3 has 16 amino acids. Trimming took 1 base from V and 4 from J, leaving 14 bases between them. The CDR3 DNA reads TGTGCCAGCAGCTTAGAAGTCGGAGGAGGGAATCAGCCCCAGCATTTT. Translated, it gives CASSLEVGGGNQPQHF.

The chain carries TRBV5-6 and TRBJ1-1; unclear D gene. The germline V gene has CDR1 SGHDT and CDR2 YYEEEE. Trimming removed 2 bases from V and 5 bases from J, with 13 bases in between. CDR3 length: 14 residues. The CDR3 region has the DNA TGTGCCAGCAGCTTCATTGGACTTAAGACTGAAGCTTTCTTT. This sequence encodes CASSFIGLKTEAFF.

V is TRBV27 and J is TRBJ2-7, with TRBD1 matching 9 bases. Germline assignment: CDR1 MNHEY and CDR2 SMNVEV (reference sequence). The J segment lost 4 bases and the V segment lost 5 bases, leaving 12 bases of the junction unmatched. This CDR3 region has 16 residues. The DNA for the CDR3 is TGTGCCAGCAGTCCAATCTTCGAGGACAGGGGTTACGAGCAGTACTTC. Translating gives CASSPIFEDRGYEQYF.

V gene TRBV7-2 combines with J gene TRBJ1-6; D is uncertain. Trimming pared 5 bases from V and 6 bases from J, leaving 17 bases between. CDR1 and CDR2 from the germline V gene are SGHTA and FQGNSA. CDR3 length: 16 residues. DNA for the CDR3: TGTGCCAGCAGCCAGTACGTGGCCAGAGCTAATTCACCCCTCCACTTT. The encoded protein is CASSQYVARANSPLHF.

The V gene is TRBV14, the J gene TRBJ2-2; D is perhaps TRBD2 (5 bases). Germline CDR1 is SGHDN and CDR2 is FVKESK. CDR3 length: 14 amino acids. Deletions cut 3 bases from V and 7 bases from J, with 12 bases between. In DNA form, the CDR3 reads TGTGCCAGCAGCCACGCCCGGGGTGTCGGGGAGCTGTTTTTT. Its translation: CASSHARGVGELFF.

The rearrangement links TRBV7-9 to TRBJ2-2; D is uncertain. The CDR3 totals 15 residues. V was clipped by 8 bases and J by 3 bases, with 16 bases between them. Germline V gene sequence: CDR1 SEHNR, CDR2 FQNEAQ (reference sequence). This CDR3 reads CASAQLRTDTGELFF. The CDR3 DNA reads TGTGCCAGCGCTCAGTTAAGGACCGACACCGGGGAGCTGTTTTTT.

In DNA, the CDR3 is TGCGCCAGCAGCTTGTTGGGACAGGGGCGGGAAAAACTGTTTTTT. As protein: CASSLLGQGREKLFF. This chain joins TRBV5-1 and TRBJ1-4; the match to TRBD1 covers 10 bases. Trimming at V came to 1 base and at J to 8 bases, leaving 5 bases not matched to a gene. CDR3 length equals 15 residues. Germline loops: CDR1 SGHRS, CDR2 YFSETQ.

The chain recombines TRBV5-4 with TRBJ1-1; tentative D call: TRBD1 (6 bases). V gave up 4 bases and J gave up 1 base, with 14 bases separating them. This CDR3 region has 15 residues. Germline lookup yields CDR1 SGHNT and CDR2 YYREEE (reference sequence). CDR3 bases: TGTGCCAGCAGCCCGTGGACAGCTCCGAACACTGAAGCTTTCTTT. This codes for CASSPWTAPNTEAFF.

The chain has TRBV7-8 and TRBJ2-3, with TRBD2 as a possible D gene (7 bases). From germline, CDR1 is SGHVS and CDR2 FQNEAQ. V lost 5 bases and J 0 bases, leaving 12 bases between the germline ends. This CDR3 spans 15 amino acids. This CDR3 reads CASSPGGASTDTQYF. The DNA for the CDR3 is TGTGCCAGCAGCCCTGGGGGGGCTAGCACAGATACGCAGTATTTT.

This clone was counted once. The V and J genes are TRBV29-1 and TRBJ2-5; tentatively, D is TRBD1 (6 bases). With 6 bases removed from V and 1 base from J, the gap between germline ends came to 18 bases. Germline loops: CDR1 SQVTM, CDR2 ANQGSEA. There are 15 residues in the CDR3. DNA of the CDR3: TGCAGCGTCGAGGGGGTGCCCTGGGTCCAAGAGACCCAGTACTTC. This codes for CSVEGVPWVQETQYF.

The V gene is TRBV7-9, the J gene TRBJ2-7, with 7 bases identical to TRBD2. V gave up 0 bases and J gave up 4 bases; unmatched junction bases: 15. CDR3 size: 18 residues. CDR1 is SEHNR and CDR2 is FQNEAQ in the germline V gene (reference sequence). CDR3 sequence reads: CASSLAFPLAGEGYEQYF. As DNA, the CDR3 is TGTGCCAGCAGCTTAGCCTTTCCCCTCGCGGGAGAAGGTTACGAGCAGTACTTC.

V is TRBV28 and J is TRBJ1-5, with D hard to call. V lost 6 bases to trimming and J lost 5 bases, with 8 bases between them. Germline V gene lookup returns CDR1 MDHEN and CDR2 SYDVKM. The CDR3 contains 12 residues. The CDR3 here is CASRTAYQPQHF. The DNA of the CDR3 is TGTGCCAGCAGAACAGCCTATCAGCCCCAGCATTTT.

The V and J genes are TRBV10-1 and TRBJ2-3; D unclear. The CDR3 sequence is 14 residues long. Trimming left V 5 bases short and J 1 base short, with 10 bases between. Germline V gene data show CDR1 as WNHNN and CDR2 as SYGVQD (reference sequence). Here the CDR3 reads CASSLTSGTDTQYF. The CDR3 DNA reads as TGCGCCAGCAGTTTGACGTCGGGCACAGATACGCAGTATTTT.